Presented here are 27 T cell receptor beta chains from one specimen sequenced in a study of prognosis after radiotherapy for stage I lung cancer. It was by two-round multiplex PCR that TCR beta CDR3 was amplified from genomic DNA. The authors ran first-round PCR with primers specific to each TRBV and TRBJ gene. TCRdb re-derived calls from the multiplex PCR reads in MiXCR, one entry per CDR3 protein. The sample contains roughly 23,000 distinct CDR3 sequences, 40% of which appear only once. Sequencing was performed on PBMCs, taken before or after stereotactic body radiation therapy (not recorded which). These receptors all stem from a donor at least 50 years old with non-small cell lung cancer.

This chain joins TRBV15 and TRBJ1-2; no clear D gene. V lost 1 base and J 8 bases, leaving 14 bases between the germline ends. The CDR3 is made up of 14 amino acids. Germline V gives CDR1 LNHNV, CDR2 YYDKDF (reference sequence). Here the CDR3 DNA reads TGTGCCACCAGCAGAGCCGCAGCGGCGGGCGGCTACACCTTC. This encodes CATSRAAAAGGYTF. Full variable domain (outside the CDR3, taken from reference TRBV15 and TRBJ1-2): DAMVIQNPRYQVTQFGKPVTLSCSQTLNHNVMYWYQQKSSQAPKLLFHYYDKDFNNEADTPDNFQSRRPNTSFCFLDIRSPGLGDTAMYLCATSRAAAAGGYTFGSGTRLTVV.

This chain joins TRBV30 and TRBJ1-4, with 7 nucleotides matching TRBD1. V trimming: 4 bases; J trimming: 7 bases; junction bases outside the gene matches: 6. Germline CDR1 and CDR2: GTSNPN and SVGIG (reference sequence). The CDR3 totals 13 residues. DNA of the CDR3: TGTGCCTGGAAGACAGGGACGGGTGAAAAACTGTTTTTT. Protein product: CAWKTGTGEKLFF.

At least ten counts were recorded for this clonotype. This chain uses TRBV28 with TRBJ1-1; D is perhaps TRBD1 (6 bases). CDR3 length: 15 residues. Trimming cost V 8 bases and J 4 bases, with 20 bases left between them. Germline V gives CDR1 MDHEN, CDR2 SYDVKM. The CDR3 DNA reads as TGTGCCAGCTCTCCCCGGGTGGGGGCCGCCACTGAAGCTTTCTTT. Encoded protein: CASSPRVGAATEAFF.

This clonotype was detected ten times or more. The chain employs TRBV20-1 and TRBJ2-7, with 7 bases that match TRBD2. Germline CDR1 and CDR2: DFQATT and SNEGSKA (reference sequence). This CDR3 is built from 14 residues. V gave up 1 base and J gave up 0 bases; unmatched junction bases: 3. The CDR3 is CSARGGGSSYEQYF. The CDR3 bases are TGCAGTGCTAGAGGGGGCGGGAGCTCCTACGAGCAGTACTTC.

This clonotype showed up many times. The V and J genes are TRBV24-1 and TRBJ2-2; D may be TRBD1 or TRBD2 (6 bases each). Trimming removed 5 bases at V and 6 bases at J, with 12 bases between. The CDR3 consists of 14 residues. Germline V gene sequence: CDR1 KGHDR, CDR2 SFDVKD. For the CDR3, the DNA is TGTGCCACCAGTGTTCGGGGGCAGGCCGGGGAGCTGTTTTTT. Translating it yields CATSVRGQAGELFF.

This clonotype showed up many times. The gene calls are TRBV27 and TRBJ2-3; D is tentatively TRBD1 or TRBD2 (5 bases each). The V gene's germline CDR1 is MNHEY and CDR2 SMNVEV (reference sequence). V shed 2 bases and J shed 2 bases, with 14 bases lying between them. The CDR3 sequence is 16 residues long. The DNA for the CDR3 is TGTGCCAGCAGTTTAAGTACTCAGGGAGTCACAGATACGCAGTATTTT. It translates to CASSLSTQGVTDTQYF.

Sample share makes this clonotype medium-sized. The chain carries TRBV12-3 or TRBV12-4 and TRBJ1-2; TRBD1 might be the D (5 bases). There are 16 residues in the CDR3. The V gene lost 3 bases and the J gene lost 4 bases, with 18 bases spanning the gap. Written as DNA, the CDR3 is TGTGCCAGCAGTTTTTTGGTGGGGCCGAGGGGCTATGGCTACACCTTC. It yields the protein CASSFLVGPRGYGYTF.

The CDR3 loop is CASSFSARLAGGQETQYF. The DNA of the CDR3 is TGTGCCAGCAGCTTTTCAGCTCGACTAGCGGGAGGGCAAGAGACCCAGTACTTC. The rearrangement uses TRBV11-3 and TRBJ2-5; 14 bases align to TRBD2. The CDR3 sequence is 18 residues long. Germline V gene lookup returns CDR1 SGHNT and CDR2 YENEEA. V was clipped by 3 bases and J by 2 bases; unmatched bases: 8.

In its sample, this clonotype was seen many times. Here the CDR3 DNA reads TGTGCCTGGAGTGGAACTATGACTAGCGGGAGGGTGACCTACGAGCAGTACTTC. Translated, it gives CAWSGTMTSGRVTYEQYF. This chain links TRBV30 with TRBJ2-7; 14 bases align to TRBD2. The CDR3 runs 18 residues. Germline trimming cut 1 base from V and 2 bases from J; bases unmatched to any gene: 10. Germline lookup yields CDR1 GTSNPN and CDR2 SVGIG (reference sequence).

This clonotype was observed a few times. The gene calls are TRBV28 and TRBJ1-2; no clear D gene. V lost 7 bases to trimming and J lost 1 base, with 10 bases between them. The germline V gene encodes CDR1 MDHEN and CDR2 SYDVKM. The length of the CDR3 is 13 residues. CDR3 protein: CASTLDLNYGYTF. The CDR3 bases are TGTGCCAGCACCTTAGACCTTAACTATGGCTACACCTTC.

In its sample, this clonotype was seen many times. This chain uses TRBV12-3 or TRBV12-4 with TRBJ2-2; D not certain. Trimming left V 6 bases short and J 5 bases short, with 16 bases between. The CDR3 covers 15 residues. The CDR3 DNA is TGTGCCAGCAGCTTGCAACAAATCGGTACCGGGGAGCTGTTTTTT. Translating it yields CASSLQQIGTGELFF.

This clonotype has ten or more counts. The chain links TRBV27 to TRBJ2-7; perhaps D is TRBD1 or TRBD2 (5 bases each). The germline V gene encodes CDR1 MNHEY and CDR2 SMNVEV (reference sequence). This CDR3 is built from 15 residues. Trimming left V 9 bases short and J 4 bases short, with 22 bases between. DNA for the CDR3: TGTGCCAGATTCATCGGGACCGACGATTTTTACGAGCAGTACTTC. Residues: CARFIGTDDFYEQYF.

In this sample, this clonotype turned up many times. V usage is TRBV7-3 and J usage is TRBJ2-1; TRBD2 matches at 7 bases. Germline-derived CDR1 and CDR2 are SGHTA and FQGTGA. The V segment lost 5 bases and the J segment 4 bases; nucleotides outside the gene matches: 20. The CDR3 has 19 residues. This CDR3 is CASSQISTTERESYNEQFF. CDR3 sequence (DNA): TGTGCCAGCAGCCAGATCAGCACAACTGAGCGGGAATCGTACAATGAGCAGTTCTTC.

This chain joins TRBV6-4 and TRBJ2-1, with D possibly being TRBD2 (6 bases). This CDR3 is built from 12 residues. V lost 10 bases and J 9 bases, leaving 16 bases between the germline ends. CDR1 is MRHNA, CDR2 SNTAGT, per germline. The DNA for the CDR3 is TGTGCCACCTCGACTAGTGGCGGTGAGCAGTTCTTC. Its protein is CATSTSGGEQFF.

V and J are TRBV12-3 or TRBV12-4 and TRBJ2-2; 8 bases align to TRBD2. There are 16 residues in the CDR3. The junction had 11 bases not matched to a gene; V was cut back by 2 bases and J by 9 bases. The CDR3 sequence is CASSLISGRVAWELFF. The DNA for the CDR3 is TGTGCCAGCAGTTTAATCAGCGGGAGAGTGGCCTGGGAGCTGTTTTTT.

Points on this clonotype: This may come from a read error, since a much larger clone is one base off. The CDR3 spells CSAYRQRGTDTQYF. CDR3 coding DNA: TGCAGCGCCTACCGCCAAAGGGGCACAGATACGCAGTATTTT. The J gene is TRBJ2-3, the V gene TRBV29-1; D uncertain. The CDR3 totals 14 residues. Looked up from germline, CDR1 is SQVTM and CDR2 is ANQGSEA. Trimming stripped 7 bases from V and 1 base from J, with 15 bases between.

This clonotype was picked up one time. The germline gene is not matched at one end of the junction; a read error may be the cause. The gene calls are TRBV20-1 and TRBJ2-3; 7 positions match TRBD1. The CDR3 totals 17 residues. Germline values: CDR1 DFQATT, CDR2 SNEGSKA (reference sequence). CDR3 in amino acids: CSAFETGLTLSTYTQYF. In DNA, the CDR3 is TGCAGTGCTTTTGAGACAGGGCTTACCCTTAGCACATATACTCAGTATTTT.

This clonotype was found many times. The chain joins TRBV15 to TRBJ2-3; D remains ambiguous. The V end was cut by 0 bases, the J end by 3 bases, with 10 bases between. Germline V gene data show CDR1 as LNHNV and CDR2 as YYDKDF (reference sequence). This CDR3 has 15 amino acids. CDR3 region: CATSRDSPRTDTQYF. In DNA, the CDR3 is TGTGCCACCAGCAGAGACTCCCCAAGAACAGATACGCAGTATTTT.

Concerning this clonotype: A far larger clone is one base from this, pointing to a likely read error. The chain employs TRBV9 and TRBJ1-6; D gene uncertain. The CDR3 extends over 12 amino acids. Germline-derived CDR1 and CDR2 are SGDLS and YYNGEE. The CDR3 loop reads CASTAANTESFF. CDR3 sequence (DNA): TGTGCCAGCACCGCGGCAAACACTGAATCTTTCTTT.

The rearrangement links TRBV2 to TRBJ2-7; D remains unclear. The germline V gene encodes CDR1 SNHLY and CDR2 FYNNEI. The CDR3 covers 13 residues. Trimming took off 7 bases at V and 0 bases at J, with 10 bases between the two ends. Here the CDR3 DNA reads TGTGCCAGCAATCCGTCCAGCTCCTACGAGCAGTACTTC. It translates to CASNPSSSYEQYF.

This clonotype was detected many times. This sequence joins TRBV6-1 and TRBJ1-4; perhaps TRBD1 as D (5 bases). Looked up from germline, CDR1 is MNHNS and CDR2 is SASEGT. V lost 9 bases and J 0 bases, leaving 14 bases between the germline ends. The CDR3 contains 15 residues. CDR3 in DNA: TGTGCCAGTGGGGACGGTTATGCAACTAATGAAAAACTGTTTTTT. Its protein product is CASGDGYATNEKLFF.

V and J are TRBV9 and TRBJ2-2, with no clear D. Germline CDR1 and CDR2: SGDLS and YYNGEE. With 0 bases removed from V and 3 bases from J, the gap between germline ends came to 15 bases. The CDR3 contains 17 residues. The CDR3 region has the DNA TGTGCCAGCAGCGTAGGTCCGTGGAGATGTGACACCGGGGAGCTGTTTTTT. Translation: CASSVGPWRCDTGELFF.

This chain links TRBV5-1 with TRBJ2-2; D is unresolved. V was cut by 3 bases and J by 6 bases, with 9 bases left in between. CDR1 is SGHRS and CDR2 is YFSETQ in the germline V gene. The CDR3 covers 13 residues. DNA of the CDR3: TGCGCCAGCAGCTCCTACTTGCCCGGGGAGCTGTTTTTT. It specifies CASSSYLPGELFF. The complete variable domain, with remaining parts taken from reference TRBV5-1 and TRBJ2-2, reads KAGVTQTPRYLIKTRGQQVTLSCSPISGHRSVSWYQQTPGQGLQFLFEYFSETQRNKGNFPGRFSGRQFSNSRSEMNVSTLELGDSALYLCASSSYLPGELFFGEGSRLTVL.

Concerning this clonotype: A read error is the likely source, as a far larger clone sits one nucleotide away. The chain has TRBV7-2 and TRBJ2-1, with D hard to call. Germline V gene data show CDR1 as SGHTA and CDR2 as FQGNSA. The CDR3 consists of 15 residues. V lost 4 bases and J 10 bases, leaving 20 bases between the germline ends. The chain's CDR3 is CASSSARSFSYEQFF. CDR3 nucleotides: TGTGCCAGCAGCTCGGCGCGCAGTTTCTCCTACGAGCAGTTCTTC.

This clonotype was observed many times. The rearrangement joins TRBV5-1 to TRBJ1-1; D gene ambiguous. This CDR3 region has 14 residues. Trimming shortened V by 4 bases and J by 1 base, and 11 bases separated the two germline ends. Germline values: CDR1 SGHRS, CDR2 YFSETQ. CDR3 DNA sequence: TGCGCCAGCAGCGATCCCGACGGGAACACTGAAGCTTTCTTT. Amino acids: CASSDPDGNTEAFF.

The chain carries TRBV5-4 and TRBJ2-2; TRBD1 agrees at 7 bases. Germline values: CDR1 SGHNT, CDR2 YYREEE (reference sequence). V lost 1 base and J lost 7; bases outside the gene matches: 10. This CDR3 region has 16 residues. CDR3 DNA sequence: TGTGCCAGCAGCTTGAGCGAGAGGGGGCAGGTCGGGGAGCTGTTTTTT. Amino acid sequence: CASSLSERGQVGELFF.

Remarks on this clonotype: A far bigger clonotype differs at one base, so this is likely a read error. The V call is TRBV6-2 or TRBV6-3, the J call TRBJ1-1; no firm D call. Germline-derived CDR1 and CDR2 are MNHEY and SVGEGT. Trimming cost V 4 bases and J 3 bases, with 9 bases left between them. There are 13 residues in the CDR3. The CDR3 reads CASSLDVDTEAFF. The CDR3 DNA sequence: TGTGCCAGCAGTTTAGACGTGGACACTGAAGCTTTCTTT.